These 7 T cell receptor beta chains were all obtained from the same sample, sequenced in a study of cytomegalovirus exposure and HLA in healthy donors. The PCR was carried out with 60 Vbeta primers and 13 Jbeta primers. Here immunoSEQ multiplex PCR was the method, and the copy in TCRdb shows in-frame clones only, minus some. The table includes approximately 280,000 clones, around 86% detected once. Sequenced input: PBMCs. The receptors derive from a man aged 40-49 years in good health and CMV-seropositive.

The V and J genes are TRBV28 and TRBJ2-7, with 12 bases fitting TRBD2. V lost 8 bases, J lost 4 bases, and 6 bases stayed unmatched. This CDR3 is built from 14 residues. Germline V lookup: CDR1 MDHEN, CDR2 SYDVKM. CDR3 loop: CASLGLAGKYEQYF. The CDR3 DNA follows: TGTGCCAGCCTCGGACTAGCGGGAAAATACGAGCAGTACTTC.

The CDR3 loop reads CASSWGPGQSYEQYF. In DNA, the CDR3 is TGTGCCAGCAGCTGGGGTCCGGGACAGTCCTACGAGCAGTACTTC. This sequence joins TRBV5-5 and TRBJ2-7, with 7 bases matching TRBD1. CDR3 length: 15 residues. After removal of 3 bases from V and 1 base from J, the junction contained 7 bases not matched to a gene. The germline CDR1 and CDR2 sequences are SGHKS and YYEKEE (reference sequence).

This chain joins TRBV13 and TRBJ2-3; D remains ambiguous. The germline CDR1 and CDR2 sequences are PRHDT and FYEKMQ (reference sequence). The V gene lost 5 bases and the J gene lost 5 bases, with 5 bases spanning the gap. CDR3 length: 11 amino acids. The CDR3: CASSLRDTQYF. The CDR3 bases are TGTGCCAGCAGCCTGAGAGATACGCAGTATTTT.

This rearrangement joins TRBV19 to TRBJ2-7; TRBD2 matches at 8 bases. The V gene end was trimmed by 5 bases and the J gene end by 4 bases; junction bases not matched to a gene: 7. CDR3 length equals 14 residues. Looked up from germline, CDR1 is LNHDA and CDR2 is SQIVND (reference sequence). The CDR3 spells CASSSGGEGYEQYF. DNA for the CDR3: TGTGCCAGTAGTTCGGGAGGGGAGGGGTACGAGCAGTACTTC. Using reference TRBV19 and TRBJ2-7 for the parts outside the CDR3, the full variable domain is DGGITQSPKYLFRKEGQNVTLSCEQNLNHDAMYWYRQDPGQGLRLIYYSQIVNDFQKGDIAEGYSVSREKKESFPLTVTSAQKNPTAFYLCASSSGGEGYEQYFGPGTRLTVT.

V and J are TRBV28 and TRBJ2-7; D perhaps matches TRBD1 (6 bases). The CDR3 contains 14 residues. Trimming pared 2 bases from V and 11 bases from J, leaving 19 bases between. CDR1 and CDR2 (germline): MDHEN, SYDVKM. In DNA, the CDR3 is TGTGCCAGCAGTTTAATCGCTGGAGACTCAGGGGAGTACTTC. Residues: CASSLIAGDSGEYF.

The rearrangement links TRBV19 to TRBJ2-1; D gene ambiguous. CDR3 size: 12 residues. Deletions cut 5 bases from V and 8 bases from J, with 10 bases between. CDR1 and CDR2 from the germline V gene are LNHDA and SQIVND (reference sequence). The DNA of the CDR3 is TGTGCCAGTAGTGCCAGGATCCATGAGCAGTTCTTC. This encodes CASSARIHEQFF. The entire variable domain, with the rest obtained from reference TRBV19 and TRBJ2-1, is as follows: DGGITQSPKYLFRKEGQNVTLSCEQNLNHDAMYWYRQDPGQGLRLIYYSQIVNDFQKGDIAEGYSVSREKKESFPLTVTSAQKNPTAFYLCASSARIHEQFFGPGTRLTVL.

The chain is built from TRBV2 and TRBJ1-1; 9 positions agree with TRBD1. With 6 bases clipped from V and 5 bases from J, the junction kept 4 bases outside the gene matches. Germline CDR1 reads SNHLY; CDR2 reads FYNNEI. CDR3 size: 13 residues. DNA of the CDR3: TGTGCCAGCAGGGACAGGGGTGGTACTGAAGCTTTCTTT. The encoded protein is CASRDRGGTEAFF.